The clone carrying this T cell receptor beta chain appeared many times. This sample was included in a study of regulatory T cells in long-lasting Graves disease. The CDR3 extends over 11 amino acids. Trimming removed 6 bases at V and 4 bases at J, with 6 bases between. Looked up from germline, CDR1 is SNHLY and CDR2 is FYNNEI. iRepertoire HTBI primers and Arm-PCR of CDR3 regions built TCR beta libraries. From the multiplex PCR reads, TCRdb called clonotypes with MiXCR, one entry per CDR3 protein. The sample holds a few hundred thousand distinct CDR3 sequences; 23% are singletons and the top ten take about a quarter. The time point was: persistent/refractory GD, antithyroid drugs over 5 years with positive TRAb. From PBMCs, RNA was extracted and then used to make the TCR library.

This clonotype originated in a female donor with Graves disease. This sequence joins TRBV2 and TRBJ1-1, with D hard to call. The specimen was peripheral blood mononuclear cells (PBMCs), collected when the disease was refractory, from a patient treated with antithyroid drugs. CDR3 bases: TGTGCCAGCAGGAGGAGCACTGAAGCTTTCTTT. Encoded protein: CASRRSTEAFF.